These T cell receptor beta chains were read from a single sample in a study of patients and donors after allogeneic stem cell transplantation. In TCRdb, the RT-PCR reads were re-called with MiXCR into one record per CDR3 protein. This table holds 400,000 to 450,000 distinct CDR3 sequences, around 15% found once. Sequencing was done on a sample of blood, either unsorted or a sorted T cell fraction (not recorded which). These receptor sequences come from a human donor who was either an allogeneic HSCT recipient or a stem cell or donor lymphocyte infusion donor (not recorded which). It is not recorded whose cells these are; they may come from a transplant donor. The CDR3 runs from the conserved cysteine through the conserved F or W. The D gene is left open where the match is weak. Rows may omit the clone size; those that give it use once, few, many or a size class.

.,TRBJ2-1,TRBV7-6,.,CASSLTGGLYNEQFF,TGTGCCAGCAGCTTAACCGGGGGACTCTACAATGAGCAGTTCTTC
.,TRBJ2-5,TRBV30,few,CAWSRGLAETQYF,TGTGCCTGGAGCCGAGGGCTGGCGGAGACCCAGTACTTC
.,TRBJ2-2,TRBV6-2/TRBV6-3,few,CASSLQGKGTGELFF,TGTGCCAGCAGCCTCCAGGGGAAGGGCACCGGGGAGCTGTTTTTT
TRBD1,TRBJ1-2,TRBV7-2,few,CASSSRDRVANYGYTF,TGTGCCAGCAGCTCCCGGGACAGGGTTGCTAACTATGGCTACACCTTC
TRBD1,TRBJ1-2,TRBV7-2,many,CASSKGQGGYGYTF,TGTGCCAGCAGCAAGGGACAGGGTGGCTATGGCTACACCTTC
.,TRBJ1-1,TRBV4-1,few,CASSIRRAPQTNTEAFF,TGCGCCAGCAGCATCCGGAGAGCGCCGCAGACGAACACTGAAGCTTTCTTT
.,TRBJ2-3,TRBV7-9,.,CASSNLRDSTDTQYF,TGTGCCAGCAGCAACCTCCGGGACAGCACAGATACGCAGTATTTT
.,TRBJ2-3,TRBV7-2,.,CASSLKGFSQYF,TGTGCCAGCAGCTTAAAGGGATTCAGCCAGTATTTT
TRBD1,TRBJ1-5,TRBV11-2,.,CASSEAGTGRNQPQHF,TGTGCCAGCAGCGAAGCCGGGACAGGGAGGAATCAGCCCCAGCATTTT
.,TRBJ1-2,TRBV20-1,few,CSARRRGHPYGYTF,TGCAGTGCTAGACGTCGGGGACACCCCTATGGCTACACCTTC
TRBD2,TRBJ2-7,TRBV7-9,.,CASSLGVGLAGYEQYF,TGTGCCAGCAGCTTAGGAGTTGGACTAGCGGGGTACGAGCAGTACTTC
.,TRBJ2-3,TRBV5-1,.,CASSAAPSTDTQYF,TGCGCCAGTTCCGCGGCGCCTAGCACAGATACGCAGTATTTT
TRBD1,TRBJ1-3,TRBV20-1,few,CSAVDRGSSGNTIYF,TGCAGTGCGGTGGACAGGGGGAGCTCTGGAAACACCATATATTTT
TRBD1,TRBJ2-2,TRBV19,.,CASKRDRGGTGELFF,TGTGCCAGTAAAAGGGACAGGGGAGGCACCGGGGAGCTGTTTTTT
.,TRBJ1-2,TRBV7-9,.,CASSFKGDGYTF,TGTGCCAGCAGCTTTAAGGGGGATGGCTACACCTTC
TRBD2,TRBJ2-7,TRBV7-2,.,CASSLEVLAGGREQYF,TGTGCCAGCAGCTTAGAAGTCTTAGCGGGGGGGCGGGAGCAGTACTTC
.,TRBJ2-7,TRBV12-3/TRBV12-4,many,CASSPQGNYEQYF,TGTGCCAGCAGCCCACAGGGAAACTACGAGCAGTACTTC
.,TRBJ2-1,TRBV5-1,many,CASSLERGGNEQFF,TGCGCCAGCAGCTTGGAAAGGGGGGGGAATGAGCAGTTCTTC
TRBD2,TRBJ2-7,TRBV4-1,.,CASSQATSGTSYEQYF,TGCGCCAGCAGCCAAGCGACTAGCGGGACTTCCTACGAGCAGTACTTC
.,TRBJ2-1,TRBV4-3,few,CASSQVRTGEQFF,TGCGCCAGCAGCCAAGTAAGAACGGGCGAGCAGTTCTTC
.,TRBJ1-3,TRBV5-5,few,CASSSQPATIYF,TGTGCCAGCAGCTCGCAACCTGCGACCATATATTTT
.,TRBJ2-7,TRBV28,many,CASSLNEQYF,TGTGCCAGCAGCTTAAACGAGCAGTACTTC
TRBD1,TRBJ2-3,TRBV7-9,few,CASSLATGSTDTQYF,TGTGCCAGCAGCTTAGCGACAGGGAGCACAGATACGCAGTATTTT
.,TRBJ2-2,TRBV20-1,few,CSASPRATGELFF,TGCAGTGCTAGTCCCCGAGCGACCGGGGAGCTGTTTTTT
.,TRBJ2-3,TRBV27,few,CASTPFGTDTQYF,TGTGCCAGCACCCCTTTTGGCACAGATACGCAGTATTTT